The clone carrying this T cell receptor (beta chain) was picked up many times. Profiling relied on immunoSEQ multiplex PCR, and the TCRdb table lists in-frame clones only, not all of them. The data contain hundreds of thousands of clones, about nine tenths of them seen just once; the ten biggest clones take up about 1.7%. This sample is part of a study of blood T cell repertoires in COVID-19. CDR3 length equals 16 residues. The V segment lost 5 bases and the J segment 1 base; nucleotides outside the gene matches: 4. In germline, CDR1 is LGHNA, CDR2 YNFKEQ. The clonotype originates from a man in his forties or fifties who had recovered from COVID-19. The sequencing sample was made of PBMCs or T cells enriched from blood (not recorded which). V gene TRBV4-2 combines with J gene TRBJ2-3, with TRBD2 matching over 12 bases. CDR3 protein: CASSERLAGGTDTQYF. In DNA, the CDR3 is TGTGCCAGCAGCGAACGACTAGCGGGGGGCACAGATACGCAGTATTTT.